Below are 12 T cell receptor beta chains sequenced from a single sample in a study of shared clonotypes between healthy human individuals. Clones were read by immunoSEQ multiplex PCR, and TCRdb kept only the in-frame ones, dropping some. The sample yields 2 million to 2.5 million clones, roughly 93% seen once. Source material: naive CD4+ T cells from PBMCs. The subset is: CD45RA+ positively selected. The receptors stem from a man in his late teens or twenties in good health. Some clones in this sample may be carry-over from other donors' samples.

A word on this clone: Additional DNA sequences in this sample encode the identical CDR3. The chain combines TRBV2 with TRBJ2-3, with D uncertain. The germline V and J ends were trimmed by 1 base and 6 bases, with 2 bases remaining between them. In germline, CDR1 is SNHLY, CDR2 FYNNEI. The CDR3 is 11 residues long. The CDR3 coding sequence is TGTGCCAGCAGTGAAGTGGATACGCAGTATTTT. It codes for CASSEVDTQYF.

The rearrangement joins TRBV5-1 to TRBJ1-1; 7 bases align to TRBD1. Germline lookup yields CDR1 SGHRS and CDR2 YFSETQ. This CDR3 is built from 15 residues. With V trimmed by 0 bases and J by 11 bases, 13 bases remained unmatched. The CDR3 region is CASSLGNTGASGAFF. Written as DNA, the CDR3 is TGCGCCAGCAGCTTGGGCAATACAGGGGCCTCAGGGGCTTTCTTT. Full variable domain (rest looked up from reference TRBV5-1 and TRBJ1-1): KAGVTQTPRYLIKTRGQQVTLSCSPISGHRSVSWYQQTPGQGLQFLFEYFSETQRNKGNFPGRFSGRQFSNSRSEMNVSTLELGDSALYLCASSLGNTGASGAFFGQGTRLTVV.

For this clone: Other DNA sequences in the sample encode the same CDR3. The gene calls are TRBV30 and TRBJ2-3; D is undetermined. Trimming left V 0 bases short and J 3 bases short, with 7 bases between. The CDR3 has 13 residues. Germline CDR1 and CDR2: GTSNPN and SVGIG (reference sequence). The DNA for the CDR3 is TGTGCCTGGAGTGTAGGCTTAACAGATACGCAGTATTTT. Its protein is CAWSVGLTDTQYF.

The chain combines TRBV2 with TRBJ2-1; D is uncertain. Deletions cut 3 bases from V and 1 base from J, with 13 bases between. Germline CDR1 is SNHLY and CDR2 is FYNNEI. The CDR3 sequence is 16 residues long. The CDR3 DNA sequence: TGTGCCAGCAGTGAGACGCAAGTGCCATCCTACAATGAGCAGTTCTTC. As protein: CASSETQVPSYNEQFF.

For this clone: At the DNA level, this CDR3 is encoded by other sequences in the same sample as well. This chain joins TRBV18 and TRBJ2-6; D is uncertain. Germline CDR1 reads KGHSH; CDR2 reads LQKENI. Trimming shortened V by 1 base and J by 0 bases, and 4 bases separated the two germline ends. This CDR3 is built from 15 residues. The CDR3 region has the DNA TGTGCCAGCTCACCACAGAGCTCTGGGGCCAACGTCCTGACTTTC. Protein: CASSPQSSGANVLTF.

The V and J genes are TRBV6-1 and TRBJ2-6; TRBD1 matches 9 bases. The germline V gene has CDR1 MNHNS and CDR2 SASEGT. V dropped 6 bases and J dropped 13; count of bases not matched to a gene: 13. This CDR3 has 15 amino acids. CDR3: CASRPGTGPAGVLTF. CDR3 in DNA: TGTGCCAGCAGACCCGGGACAGGGCCTGCCGGGGTCCTGACTTTC.

The V gene is TRBV25-1, the J gene TRBJ2-3, with unresolved D. CDR1 is MGHDK and CDR2 is SYGVNS in the germline V gene. The CDR3 is made up of 14 amino acids. The ends were cut back, 4 bases at V and 0 bases at J, with 8 bases in the middle. The CDR3 here is CASSGGISTDTQYF. DNA for the CDR3: TGTGCCAGCAGTGGCGGAATTAGCACAGATACGCAGTATTTT.

V and J are TRBV5-1 and TRBJ2-1, with 7 nucleotides matching TRBD2. CDR1 and CDR2 from the germline V gene are SGHRS and YFSETQ. This CDR3 spans 16 amino acids. J gave up 4 bases and V 1 base, and 8 bases lay outside the gene matches. The CDR3 spells CASSLNQRGSYNEQFF. The CDR3 DNA is TGCGCCAGCAGCTTGAACCAGCGGGGATCTTACAATGAGCAGTTCTTC.

The genes are TRBV19 and TRBJ2-2, with 12 bases matching TRBD2. J lost 12 bases, V lost 3 bases, and 11 bases had no gene match. Looked up from germline, CDR1 is LNHDA and CDR2 is SQIVND (reference sequence). The CDR3 is 16 amino acids. DNA for the CDR3: TGTGCCAGTAGTATCCGCGGACTAGCGGGACCAATGCAGCTGTTTTTT. Its protein is CASSIRGLAGPMQLFF.

In regard to this clone: At one boundary the junction diverges from the germline segment, which might be a read error. V usage is TRBV4-3 and J usage is TRBJ1-1; D is perhaps TRBD1 (5 bases). Looked up from germline, CDR1 is LGHNA and CDR2 is YSLEER. The CDR3 length is 14 residues. The CDR3 region has the DNA TGCGCCAGCACTTATGCGGGGCGGAACACTGGAGCTTTCTTT. As protein: CASTYAGRNTGAFF.

This sequence joins TRBV18 and TRBJ2-5, with D perhaps matching TRBD2 (6 bases). V shed 5 bases and J shed 2 bases, with 12 bases lying between them. The V gene's germline CDR1 is KGHSH and CDR2 LQKENI. The CDR3 length is 14 residues. CDR3 amino acids: CASSALASQETQYF. The CDR3, as DNA: TGTGCCAGCTCAGCCCTAGCGTCTCAAGAGACCCAGTACTTC.

This clone turned up a few times. The V gene is TRBV10-3, the J gene TRBJ1-1; D call uncertain. Germline V gene lookup returns CDR1 ENHRY and CDR2 SYGVKD. Trimming stripped 6 bases from V and 2 bases from J, with 13 bases between. This CDR3 comprises 14 residues. The CDR3 loop is CAISETPSNTEAFF. CDR3 nucleotides: TGTGCCATCAGCGAGACACCCAGCAACACTGAAGCTTTCTTT.